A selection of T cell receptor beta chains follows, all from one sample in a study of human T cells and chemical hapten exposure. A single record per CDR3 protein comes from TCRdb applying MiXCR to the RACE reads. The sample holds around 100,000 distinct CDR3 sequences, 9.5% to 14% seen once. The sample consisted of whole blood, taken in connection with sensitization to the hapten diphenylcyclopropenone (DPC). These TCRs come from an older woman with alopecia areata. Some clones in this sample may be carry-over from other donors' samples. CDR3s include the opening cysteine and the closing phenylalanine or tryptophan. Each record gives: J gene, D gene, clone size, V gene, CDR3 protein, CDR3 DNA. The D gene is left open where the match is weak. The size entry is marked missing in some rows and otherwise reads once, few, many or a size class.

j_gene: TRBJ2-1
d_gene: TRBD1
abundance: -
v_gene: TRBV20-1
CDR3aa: CSAREFGTGDLYNEQFF
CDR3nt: TGCAGTGCTAGAGAGTTTGGGACAGGGGATTTGTACAATGAGCAGTTCTTC

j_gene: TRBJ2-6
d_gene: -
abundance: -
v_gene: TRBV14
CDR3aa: CASSQMTGFYSGANVLTF
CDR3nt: TGTGCCAGCAGCCAAATGACAGGCTTTTACTCTGGGGCCAACGTCCTGACTTTC

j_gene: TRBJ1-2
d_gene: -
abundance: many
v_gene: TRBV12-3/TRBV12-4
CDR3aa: CASSNIGSGYTF
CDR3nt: TGTGCCAGCAGTAATATAGGGAGTGGCTACACCTTC

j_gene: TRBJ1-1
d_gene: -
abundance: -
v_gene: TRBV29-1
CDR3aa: CSVVFGPIEAFF
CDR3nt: TGCAGCGTTGTGTTTGGTCCTATCGAAGCTTTCTTT

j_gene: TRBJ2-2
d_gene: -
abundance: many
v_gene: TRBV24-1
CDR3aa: CATSDGADFTGELFF
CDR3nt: TGTGCCACCAGTGATGGAGCGGACTTCACCGGGGAGCTGTTTTTT

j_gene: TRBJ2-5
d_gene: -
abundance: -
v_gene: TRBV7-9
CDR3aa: CASSSGTEETQYF
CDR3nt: TGTGCCAGCAGCTCCGGGACGGAAGAGACCCAGTACTTC

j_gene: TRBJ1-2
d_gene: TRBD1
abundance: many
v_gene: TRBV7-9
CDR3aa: CASSFGQGYQYGYTF
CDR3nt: TGTGCCAGCAGCTTCGGACAGGGGTATCAGTATGGCTACACCTTC

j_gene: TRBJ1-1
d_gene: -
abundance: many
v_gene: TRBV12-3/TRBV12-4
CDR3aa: CASLRWENTEAFF
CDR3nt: TGTGCCAGCCTAAGATGGGAAAACACTGAAGCTTTCTTT

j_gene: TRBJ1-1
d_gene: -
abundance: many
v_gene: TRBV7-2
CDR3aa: CASSLRTVNTEAFF
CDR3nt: TGTGCCAGCAGCTTGAGGACAGTGAACACTGAAGCTTTCTTT

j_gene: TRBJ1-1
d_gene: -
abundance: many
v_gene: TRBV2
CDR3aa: CASSEEAGPARVAFF
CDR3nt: TGTGCCAGCAGTGAAGAGGCAGGCCCCGCCCGGGTAGCTTTCTTT

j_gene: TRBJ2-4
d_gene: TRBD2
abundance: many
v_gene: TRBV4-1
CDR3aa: CASSQGWASGGAGDIQYF
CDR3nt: TGCGCCAGCAGCCAAGGTTGGGCTAGCGGGGGGGCCGGGGACATTCAGTACTTC

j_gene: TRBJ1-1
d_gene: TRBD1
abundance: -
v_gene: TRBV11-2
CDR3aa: CASSGGTAMNTEAFF
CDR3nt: TGTGCCAGCAGCGGCGGGACAGCAATGAACACTGAAGCTTTCTTT

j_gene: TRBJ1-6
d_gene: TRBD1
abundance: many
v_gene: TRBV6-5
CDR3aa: CASSYSRKGAGSPLHF
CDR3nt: TGTGCCAGCAGTTACTCGAGGAAGGGGGCTGGTTCACCCCTCCACTTT

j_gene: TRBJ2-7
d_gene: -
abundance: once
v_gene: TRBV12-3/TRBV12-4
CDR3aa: CASTSTRRVSYEQYF
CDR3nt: TGTGCCAGCACCTCCACCCGCAGGGTCTCCTACGAGCAGTACTTC

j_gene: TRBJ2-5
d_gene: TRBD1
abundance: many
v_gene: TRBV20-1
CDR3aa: CSADGQGAQETQYF
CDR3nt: TGCAGTGCCGACGGACAGGGGGCTCAAGAGACCCAGTACTTC

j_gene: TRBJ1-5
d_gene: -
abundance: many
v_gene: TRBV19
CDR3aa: CASSPFGQPQHF
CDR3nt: TGTGCCAGTAGTCCGTTCGGTCAGCCCCAGCATTTT

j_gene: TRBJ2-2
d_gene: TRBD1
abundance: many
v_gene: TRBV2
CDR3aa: CASRQGINTGELFF
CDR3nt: TGTGCCAGCAGACAGGGGATTAACACCGGGGAGCTGTTTTTT

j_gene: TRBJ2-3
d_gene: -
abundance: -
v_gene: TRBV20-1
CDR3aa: CSARAQGQHSDTQYF
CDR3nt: TGCAGTGCTAGAGCACAAGGACAGCACTCAGATACGCAGTATTTT

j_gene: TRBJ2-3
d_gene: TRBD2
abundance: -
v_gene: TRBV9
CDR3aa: CASSVVGGSTDTQYF
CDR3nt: TGTGCCAGCAGCGTAGTGGGGGGGAGCACAGATACGCAGTATTTT

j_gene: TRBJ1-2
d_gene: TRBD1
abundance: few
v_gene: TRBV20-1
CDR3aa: CSATQGAHYGYTF
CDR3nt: TGCAGTGCCACTCAGGGGGCGCACTATGGCTACACCTTC

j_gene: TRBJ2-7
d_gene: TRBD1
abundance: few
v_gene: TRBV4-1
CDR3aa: CASSKGQFYEQYF
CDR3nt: TGCGCCAGCAGTAAGGGACAGTTCTACGAGCAGTACTTC

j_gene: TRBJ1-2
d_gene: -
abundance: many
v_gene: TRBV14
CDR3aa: CASSQGALDYGYTF
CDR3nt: TGTGCCAGCAGCCAAGGAGCCTTGGACTATGGCTACACCTTC

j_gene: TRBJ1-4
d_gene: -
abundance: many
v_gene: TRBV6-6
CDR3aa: CASRLDGTTNEKLFF
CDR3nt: TGTGCCAGCAGACTCGACGGAACAACTAATGAAAAACTGTTTTTT

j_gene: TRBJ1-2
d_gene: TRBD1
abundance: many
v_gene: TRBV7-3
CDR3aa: CASSGYSGTVYGYTF
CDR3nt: TGTGCCAGCAGCGGATACTCCGGGACAGTTTATGGCTACACCTTC

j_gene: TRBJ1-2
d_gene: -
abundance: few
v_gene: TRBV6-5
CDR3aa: CASSLQQGRGYTF
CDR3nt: TGTGCCAGCAGCCTTCAACAGGGACGGGGCTACACCTTC

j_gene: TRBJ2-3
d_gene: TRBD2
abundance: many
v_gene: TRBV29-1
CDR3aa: CSAHGTSGSPSTDTQYF
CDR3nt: TGCAGCGCACACGGGACTAGCGGCTCGCCCAGCACAGATACGCAGTATTTT

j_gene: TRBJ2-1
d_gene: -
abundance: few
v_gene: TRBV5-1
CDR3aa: CASSLAGHLLYNEQFF
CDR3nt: TGCGCCAGCAGCTTAGCCGGACACCTTCTATACAATGAGCAGTTCTTC

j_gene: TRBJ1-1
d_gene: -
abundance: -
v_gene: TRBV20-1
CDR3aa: CSARDMGATEAFF
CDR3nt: TGCAGTGCTAGGGACATGGGGGCTACTGAAGCTTTCTTT

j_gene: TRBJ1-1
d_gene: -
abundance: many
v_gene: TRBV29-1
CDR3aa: CNVGGADSLRGEAFF
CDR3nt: TGCAACGTGGGGGGCGCGGACAGCCTGCGGGGTGAAGCTTTCTTT

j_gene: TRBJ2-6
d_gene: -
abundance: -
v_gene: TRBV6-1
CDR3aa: CATQISGANVLTF
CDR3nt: TGTGCCACTCAGATCTCTGGGGCCAACGTCCTGACTTTC

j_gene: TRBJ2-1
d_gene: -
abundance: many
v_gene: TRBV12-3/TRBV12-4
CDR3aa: CASSRGSFGEQFF
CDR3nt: TGTGCCAGTTCACGGGGTTCCTTCGGTGAGCAGTTCTTC

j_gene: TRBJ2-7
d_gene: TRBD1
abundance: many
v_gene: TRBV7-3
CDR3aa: CASSSAGTGFYEQYF
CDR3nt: TGTGCCAGCAGCTCGGCCGGGACAGGGTTCTACGAGCAGTACTTC

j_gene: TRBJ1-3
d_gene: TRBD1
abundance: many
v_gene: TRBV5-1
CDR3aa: CASSPGTAGNTIYF
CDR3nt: TGCGCCAGCAGCCCGGGGACAGCCGGAAACACCATATATTTT

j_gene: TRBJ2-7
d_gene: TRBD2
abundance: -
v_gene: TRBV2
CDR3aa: CASRPTSGGASYEQYF
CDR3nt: TGTGCCAGCAGACCGACTAGCGGGGGGGCATCATACGAGCAGTACTTC

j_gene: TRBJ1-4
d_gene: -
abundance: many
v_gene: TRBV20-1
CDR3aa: CSVVDQATNEKLFF
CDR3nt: TGCAGTGTTGTCGATCAGGCAACTAATGAAAAACTGTTTTTT

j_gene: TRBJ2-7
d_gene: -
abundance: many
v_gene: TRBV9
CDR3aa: CASSVGVGYEQYF
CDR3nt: TGTGCCAGCAGCGTAGGGGTGGGGTACGAGCAGTACTTC

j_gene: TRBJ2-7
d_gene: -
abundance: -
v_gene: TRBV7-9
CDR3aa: CASSAGLTTNEQYF
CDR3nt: TGTGCCAGCAGCGCGGGACTGACTACCAACGAGCAGTACTTC

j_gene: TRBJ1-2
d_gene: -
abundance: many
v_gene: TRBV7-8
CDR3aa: CASSLVKGAGGYTF
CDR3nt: TGTGCCAGCAGCTTAGTTAAGGGCGCCGGTGGCTACACCTTC

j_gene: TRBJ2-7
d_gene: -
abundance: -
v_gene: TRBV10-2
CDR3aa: CASSDRNSYEQYF
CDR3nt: TGCGCCAGCAGTGATCGGAATTCCTACGAGCAGTACTTC

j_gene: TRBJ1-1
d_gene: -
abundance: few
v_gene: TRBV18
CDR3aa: CASSPQGIMNTEAFF
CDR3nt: TGTGCCAGCTCACCACAGGGGATCATGAACACTGAAGCTTTCTTT

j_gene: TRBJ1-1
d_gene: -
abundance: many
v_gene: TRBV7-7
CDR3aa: CASSPRLGDTEAFF
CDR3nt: TGTGCTAGCAGCCCCCGTTTAGGAGACACTGAAGCTTTCTTT

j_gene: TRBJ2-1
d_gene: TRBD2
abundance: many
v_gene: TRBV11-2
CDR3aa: CASSFLAGAFDEQFF
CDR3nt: TGTGCCAGCAGCTTTCTAGCGGGGGCTTTTGATGAGCAGTTCTTC

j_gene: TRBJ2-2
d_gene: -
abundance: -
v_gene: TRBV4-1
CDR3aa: CASSPSGNTGELFF
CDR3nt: TGCGCCAGCAGCCCCTCCGGGAACACCGGGGAGCTGTTTTTT

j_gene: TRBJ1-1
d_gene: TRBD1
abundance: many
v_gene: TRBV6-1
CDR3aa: CASGQGVGYYTEAFF
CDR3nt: TGTGCCAGCGGGCAGGGGGTAGGGTATTACACTGAAGCTTTCTTT

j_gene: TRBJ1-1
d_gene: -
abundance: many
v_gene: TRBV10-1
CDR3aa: CASSEQGYGEAFF
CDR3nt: TGCGCCAGCAGTGAGCAGGGGTACGGTGAAGCTTTCTTT

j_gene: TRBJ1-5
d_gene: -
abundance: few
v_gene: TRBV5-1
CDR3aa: CASSLGEANNQPQHF
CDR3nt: TGCGCCAGCAGCTTGGGGGAGGCAAACAATCAGCCCCAGCATTTT

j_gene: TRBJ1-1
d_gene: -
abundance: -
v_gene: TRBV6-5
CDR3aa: CASQRRDTMNTEAFF
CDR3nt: TGTGCCAGCCAGAGGCGGGACACTATGAACACTGAAGCTTTCTTT

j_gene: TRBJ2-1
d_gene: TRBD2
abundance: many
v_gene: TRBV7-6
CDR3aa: CASSLAGTSGGYNEQFF
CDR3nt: TGTGCCAGCAGCTTAGCGGGGACTAGCGGGGGATACAATGAGCAGTTCTTC

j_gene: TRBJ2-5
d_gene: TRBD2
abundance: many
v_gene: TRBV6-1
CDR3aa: CASRGVVAGDPQETQYF
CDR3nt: TGTGCCAGCAGGGGGGTGGTAGCGGGGGACCCCCAAGAGACCCAGTACTTC

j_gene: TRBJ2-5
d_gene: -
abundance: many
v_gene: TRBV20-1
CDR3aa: CSARDPTRWEDQETQYF
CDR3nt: TGCAGTGCTAGAGACCCGACCCGCTGGGAGGACCAAGAGACCCAGTACTTC

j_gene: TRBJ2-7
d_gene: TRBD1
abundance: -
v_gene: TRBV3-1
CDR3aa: CASSQAGQGANEQYF
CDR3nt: TGTGCCAGCAGCCAAGCCGGACAGGGGGCCAACGAGCAGTACTTC

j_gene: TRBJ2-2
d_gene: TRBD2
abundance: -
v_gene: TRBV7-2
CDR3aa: CASSLIPGTSAGELFF
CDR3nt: TGTGCCAGCAGCTTGATCCCCGGGACTAGCGCCGGGGAGCTGTTTTTT

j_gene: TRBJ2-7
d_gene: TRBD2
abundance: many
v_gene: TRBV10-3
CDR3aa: CAISARAGLDYEQYF
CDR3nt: TGTGCCATCAGTGCCCGAGCGGGACTCGACTACGAGCAGTACTTC

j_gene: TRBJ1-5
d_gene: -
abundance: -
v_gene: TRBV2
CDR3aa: CASSREGDVNQPQHF
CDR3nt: TGTGCCAGCAGTAGGGAGGGGGACGTGAATCAGCCCCAGCATTTT